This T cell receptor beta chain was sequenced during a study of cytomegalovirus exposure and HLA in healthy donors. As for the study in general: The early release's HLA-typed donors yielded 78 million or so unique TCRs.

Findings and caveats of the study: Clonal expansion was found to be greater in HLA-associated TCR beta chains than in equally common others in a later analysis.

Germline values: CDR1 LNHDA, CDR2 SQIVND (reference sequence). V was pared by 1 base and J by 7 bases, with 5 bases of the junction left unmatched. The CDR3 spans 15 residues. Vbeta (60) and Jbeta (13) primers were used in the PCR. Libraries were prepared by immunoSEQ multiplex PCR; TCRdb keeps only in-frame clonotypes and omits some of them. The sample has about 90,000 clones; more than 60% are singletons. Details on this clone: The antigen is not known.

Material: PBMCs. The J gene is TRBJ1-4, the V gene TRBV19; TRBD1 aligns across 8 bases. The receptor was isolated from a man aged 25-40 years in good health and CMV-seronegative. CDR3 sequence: CASSIARTGREKLFF. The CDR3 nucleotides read TGTGCCAGTAGTATAGCCCGGACAGGGCGTGAAAAACTGTTTTTT.